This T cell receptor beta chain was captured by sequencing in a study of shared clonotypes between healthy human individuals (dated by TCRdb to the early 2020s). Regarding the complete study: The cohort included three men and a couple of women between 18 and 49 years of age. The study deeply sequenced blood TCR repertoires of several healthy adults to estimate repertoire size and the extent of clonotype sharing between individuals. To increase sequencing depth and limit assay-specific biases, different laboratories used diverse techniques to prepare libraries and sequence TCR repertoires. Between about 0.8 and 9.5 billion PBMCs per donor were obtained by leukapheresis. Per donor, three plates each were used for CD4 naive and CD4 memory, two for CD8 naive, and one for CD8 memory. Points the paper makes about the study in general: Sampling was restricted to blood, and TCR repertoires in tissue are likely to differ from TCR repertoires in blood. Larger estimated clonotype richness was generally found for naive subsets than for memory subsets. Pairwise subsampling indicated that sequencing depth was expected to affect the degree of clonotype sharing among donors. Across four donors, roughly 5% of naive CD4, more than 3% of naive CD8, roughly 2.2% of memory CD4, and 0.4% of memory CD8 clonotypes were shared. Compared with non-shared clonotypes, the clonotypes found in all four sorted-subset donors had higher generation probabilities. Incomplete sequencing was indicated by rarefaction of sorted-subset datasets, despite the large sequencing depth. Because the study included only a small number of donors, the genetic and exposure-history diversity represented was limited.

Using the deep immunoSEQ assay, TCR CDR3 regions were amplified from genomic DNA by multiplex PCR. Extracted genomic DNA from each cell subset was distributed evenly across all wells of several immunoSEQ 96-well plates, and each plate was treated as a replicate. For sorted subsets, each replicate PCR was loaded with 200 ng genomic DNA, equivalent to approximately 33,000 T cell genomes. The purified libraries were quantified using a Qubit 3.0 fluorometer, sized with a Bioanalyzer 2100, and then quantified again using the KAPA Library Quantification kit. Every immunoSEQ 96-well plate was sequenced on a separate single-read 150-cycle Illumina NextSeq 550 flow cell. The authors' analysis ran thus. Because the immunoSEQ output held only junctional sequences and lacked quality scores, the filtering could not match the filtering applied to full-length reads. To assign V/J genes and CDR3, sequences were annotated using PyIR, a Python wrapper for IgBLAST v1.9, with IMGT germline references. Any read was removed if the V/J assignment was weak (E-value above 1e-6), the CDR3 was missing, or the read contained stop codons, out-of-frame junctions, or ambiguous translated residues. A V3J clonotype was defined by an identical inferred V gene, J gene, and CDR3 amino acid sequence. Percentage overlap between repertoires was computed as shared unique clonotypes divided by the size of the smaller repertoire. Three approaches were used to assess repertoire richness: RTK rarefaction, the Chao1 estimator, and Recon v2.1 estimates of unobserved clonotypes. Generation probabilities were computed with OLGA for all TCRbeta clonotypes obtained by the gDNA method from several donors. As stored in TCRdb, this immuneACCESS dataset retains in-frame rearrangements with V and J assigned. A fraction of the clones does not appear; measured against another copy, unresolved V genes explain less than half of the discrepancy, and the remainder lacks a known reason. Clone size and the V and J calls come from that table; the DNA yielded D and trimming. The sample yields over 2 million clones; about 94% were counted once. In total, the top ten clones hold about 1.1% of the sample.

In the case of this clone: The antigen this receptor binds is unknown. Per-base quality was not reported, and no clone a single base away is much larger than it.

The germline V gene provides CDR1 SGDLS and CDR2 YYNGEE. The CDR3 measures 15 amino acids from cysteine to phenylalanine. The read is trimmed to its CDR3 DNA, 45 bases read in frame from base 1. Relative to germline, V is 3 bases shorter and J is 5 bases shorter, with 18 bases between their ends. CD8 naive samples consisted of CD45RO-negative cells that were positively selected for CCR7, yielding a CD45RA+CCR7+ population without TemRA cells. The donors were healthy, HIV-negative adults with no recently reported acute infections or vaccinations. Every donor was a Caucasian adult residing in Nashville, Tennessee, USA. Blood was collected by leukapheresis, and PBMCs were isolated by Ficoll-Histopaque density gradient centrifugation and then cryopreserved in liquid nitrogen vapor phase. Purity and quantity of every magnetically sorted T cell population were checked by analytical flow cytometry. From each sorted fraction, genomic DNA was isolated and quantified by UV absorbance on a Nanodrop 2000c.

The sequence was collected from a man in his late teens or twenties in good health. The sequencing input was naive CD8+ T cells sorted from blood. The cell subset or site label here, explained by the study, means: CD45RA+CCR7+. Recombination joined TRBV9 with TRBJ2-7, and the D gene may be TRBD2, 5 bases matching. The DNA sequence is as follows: TGTGCCAGCAGCGCACACCCAGGACTGCTAGACGAGCAGTACTTC. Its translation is CASSAHPGLLDEQYF.